This TCR beta chain appears in the sequencing data of a study of control samples from healthy donors and cancer patients. The V gene's germline CDR1 is PRHDT and CDR2 FYEKMQ (reference sequence). The ends lost 4 bases at V and 5 bases at J; junction bases unmatched: 6. This CDR3 is built from 14 residues. Profiling relied on immunoSEQ multiplex PCR, and the TCRdb table lists in-frame clones only, not all of them. Among 100,000 or so clones listed, roughly four fifths were seen once. This TCR was sampled from an older woman in good health. Sample: blood. The genes are TRBV13 and TRBJ1-1; TRBD1 matches at 8 bases. The CDR3 bases are TGTGCCAGCAGCTACCGACAGGGGAGGACTGAAGCTTTCTTT. Translated, it gives CASSYRQGRTEAFF.